Presented here are 17 T cell receptor beta chains from one specimen sequenced in a study of identical twins (dated by TCRdb to the mid-2010s). Receptors were amplified or captured by 5' RACE. For sequencing, an Illumina HiSeq 2000 was employed. TCRdb took the public reads, trimmed them with fastp at Q25, ran MiXCR for clone calling and kept in-frame beta chains. Under each unique CDR3 protein, matching rows form one entry showing the most common genes and DNA. This sample is represented by a few hundred thousand distinct CDR3 sequences; 20% to 25% of them were singletons. 2.9% of the sample comes from the top ten. This same sample was also part of a study on T cells expressing NK-cell markers.

The sequenced sample was CD4+ T cells sorted from blood. These receptors were taken from a woman under 30 in good health.

The genes are TRBV7-9 and TRBJ2-7, with 11 bases aligning to TRBD2. Losses at the gene ends were 4 bases for V and 3 bases for J; bases not matched to a gene: 2. In germline, CDR1 is SEHNR, CDR2 FQNEAQ (reference sequence). This CDR3 is 14 amino acids long. Written as DNA, the CDR3 is TGTGCCAGCAGCTCGACTAGCGGGGACTACGAGCAGTACTTC. Protein sequence: CASSSTSGDYEQYF. Variable domain in full (rest from reference TRBV7-9 and TRBJ2-7): DTGVSQNPRHKITKRGQNVTFRCDPISEHNRLYWYRQTLGQGPEFLTYFQNEAQLEKSRLLSDRFSAERPKGSFSTLEIQRTEQGDSAMYLCASSSTSGDYEQYFGPGTRLTVT.

This clonotype was found many times. The chain is built from TRBV12-3 or TRBV12-4 and TRBJ1-5; 8 nucleotides line up with TRBD1. The CDR3 has 14 residues. The ends lost 3 bases at V and 5 bases at J; junction bases unmatched: 3. The CDR3 DNA follows: TGTGCCAGCAGTTTCCGGGACAGGTATCAGCCCCAGCATTTT. This sequence encodes CASSFRDRYQPQHF.

V is TRBV7-2 and J is TRBJ2-1; 7 nucleotides match TRBD2. The ends lost 7 bases at V and 6 bases at J; junction bases unmatched: 12. The CDR3 runs to 15 residues. Germline V lookup: CDR1 SGHTA, CDR2 FQGNSA. CDR3 loop: CASTPGGSTANEQFF. CDR3 DNA: TGTGCCAGCACCCCGGGCGGGAGCACCGCCAATGAGCAGTTCTTC.

Here the CDR3 reads CASSRDRQETQYF. The CDR3, as DNA: TGTGCCAGCAGCCGGGACAGGCAAGAGACCCAGTACTTC. This rearrangement joins TRBV7-2 to TRBJ2-5; TRBD1 aligns across 8 bases. The CDR3 is 13 residues long. With 5 bases clipped from V and 2 bases from J, the junction kept 1 base outside the gene matches. CDR1 is SGHTA, CDR2 FQGNSA, per germline.

This chain links TRBV12-3 or TRBV12-4 with TRBJ2-6; weak D call: TRBD2 (5 bases). The CDR3 covers 18 residues. V lost 7 bases and J 0 bases, leaving 19 bases between the germline ends. CDR3 sequence reads: CASKRSGFHLSGANVLTF. Here the CDR3 DNA reads TGTGCCAGCAAAAGATCGGGGTTCCACCTCTCTGGGGCCAACGTCCTGACTTTC.

The V and J genes are TRBV7-9 and TRBJ2-1; no definite D call. Germline V CDR1 and CDR2: SEHNR, FQNEAQ (reference sequence). Trimming left V 5 bases short and J 6 bases short, with 14 bases between. The CDR3 consists of 14 residues. CDR3 loop: CASSPQKDGNEQFF. For the CDR3, the DNA is TGTGCCAGCAGCCCCCAGAAGGACGGCAATGAGCAGTTCTTC.

This clonotype was found a few times. The rearrangement uses TRBV6-5 and TRBJ2-5, with D possibly matching TRBD1 (5 bases). Trimming shortened V by 2 bases and J by 0 bases, and 10 bases separated the two germline ends. Germline assignment: CDR1 MNHEY and CDR2 SVGAGI. The CDR3 is 15 amino acids. The CDR3 sequence: CASSYLPDNQETQYF. In nucleotides, the CDR3 is TGTGCCAGCAGTTACCTTCCGGACAACCAAGAGACCCAGTACTTC.

The chain employs TRBV12-3 or TRBV12-4 and TRBJ2-7; possibly TRBD2 for D (6 bases). V shed 0 bases and J shed 4 bases, with 16 bases lying between them. The CDR3 is 16 residues long. The DNA of the CDR3 is TGTGCCAGCAGTTTAGCGTCTGGAGGGAGGCCATACGAGCAGTACTTC. Translated, it gives CASSLASGGRPYEQYF.

The chain joins TRBV20-1 to TRBJ2-7, with TRBD2 matching 13 bases. In germline, CDR1 is DFQATT, CDR2 SNEGSKA (reference sequence). The V and J ends lost 6 bases and 3 bases, in that order; junction bases with no gene match: 8. This CDR3 is built from 15 residues. The CDR3 DNA is TGCAGTGCGCCGCCCGGGACTAGCGGGAACTACGAGCAGTACTTC. It translates to CSAPPGTSGNYEQYF.

In its sample, this clonotype ranks as medium-sized (0.01 to 0.1%). The V call is TRBV12-3 or TRBV12-4, the J call TRBJ2-1; the D is unclear. V was cut by 6 bases and J by 0 bases, with 15 bases left in between. The CDR3 is 16 residues long. The CDR3 region is CASRLPGSSSYNEQFF. CDR3 nucleotide sequence: TGTGCCAGCAGACTCCCAGGCTCTAGCTCCTACAATGAGCAGTTCTTC.

A few counts support this clonotype. V usage is TRBV7-9 and J usage is TRBJ1-6; D unclear. Between the trimmed V and J ends, which lost 3 bases and 10 bases, there was a span of 10 bases. The germline CDR1 and CDR2 sequences are SEHNR and FQNEAQ (reference sequence). The CDR3 has 13 residues. In nucleotides, the CDR3 is TGTGCCAGCAGCTTCGGCCTGGGGTCACCCCTCCACTTT. It encodes CASSFGLGSPLHF.

The rearrangement joins TRBV12-3 or TRBV12-4 to TRBJ2-3; 8 bases are a match to TRBD1. This CDR3 comprises 13 residues. V gave up 8 bases and J gave up 4 bases; unmatched junction bases: 5. CDR3 sequence: CASGQGWADTQYF. CDR3 nucleotide sequence: TGTGCCAGCGGACAGGGTTGGGCAGATACGCAGTATTTT.

V usage is TRBV27 and J usage is TRBJ2-1; 7 positions match TRBD1. Looked up from germline, CDR1 is MNHEY and CDR2 is SMNVEV (reference sequence). The J segment lost 6 bases and the V segment lost 5 bases, leaving 13 bases of the junction unmatched. CDR3 length: 16 residues. The CDR3 DNA reads TGTGCCAGCAGTCACCCGTATCCGGGACAGTTCAATGAGCAGTTCTTC. Protein sequence: CASSHPYPGQFNEQFF.

This clonotype appeared a few times. The chain is built from TRBV3-1 and TRBJ1-5; D is unclear. Germline-derived CDR1 and CDR2 are LGHDT and YNNKEL (reference sequence). Trimming took 3 bases from V and 4 from J, leaving 7 bases between them. CDR3 length: 13 residues. The CDR3 region is CASSQELNQPQHF. CDR3 nucleotides: TGTGCCAGCAGCCAGGAGCTTAATCAGCCCCAGCATTTT.

The chain employs TRBV5-1 and TRBJ2-3, with 14 positions matching TRBD2. Germline V gene sequence: CDR1 SGHRS, CDR2 YFSETQ. V lost 4 bases, J lost 2 bases, and 6 bases stayed unmatched. The CDR3 spans 17 residues. DNA of the CDR3: TGCGCCAGCAGCCAGGGACTAGCGGGGGCCTACACAGATACGCAGTATTTT. Translating gives CASSQGLAGAYTDTQYF.

This chain's CDR3 is CASSLVGMSEQYF. The CDR3 DNA reads as TGCGCCAGCAGCTTAGTAGGGATGAGCGAGCAGTACTTC. J is TRBJ2-7 and V is TRBV5-1; D gene uncertain. Germline CDR1 and CDR2: SGHRS and YFSETQ. Trimming took off 2 bases at V and 6 bases at J, with 12 bases between the two ends. The CDR3 runs to 13 residues.

This clonotype has only a few counts. This chain links TRBV20-1 with TRBJ2-1; D remains ambiguous. This CDR3 contains 10 residues. Trimming took off 3 bases at V and 6 bases at J, with 3 bases between the two ends. The V gene's germline CDR1 is DFQATT and CDR2 SNEGSKA (reference sequence). CDR3 loop: CSARANEQFF. The CDR3, as DNA: TGCAGTGCTAGGGCCAATGAGCAGTTCTTC.